The 3 T cell receptor beta chains reported below all come from one sample, sequenced in a study of shared T cell receptors in the human thymus. Sequencing used immunoSEQ multiplex PCR; TCRdb keeps in-frame clones, though not all of them. This table holds 700,000 or so clones, 75% to 90% found once. The same sample was also studied in work on human thymus T cells.

The material sequenced was thymocytes. The receptors originated from a girl less than two years old with a congenital heart defect.

A single count supports this clone. The chain recombines TRBV4-1 with TRBJ1-1; a weak D match, TRBD1 (5 bases). This CDR3 region has 15 residues. CDR1 is MGHRA, CDR2 YSYEKL, per germline. V lost 2 bases and J lost 3, with 13 bases in between. The CDR3 coding sequence is TGCGCCAGCAGCCAACGGCGGGGGGAGGACACTGAAGCTTTCTTT. Protein: CASSQRRGEDTEAFF.

This chain uses TRBV7-6 with TRBJ2-1, with a tentative D call TRBD2 (7 bases). The CDR3 covers 16 residues. In germline, CDR1 is SGHVS, CDR2 FNYEAQ. V was cut by 1 base and J by 1 base, with 11 bases left in between. The DNA for the CDR3 is TGTGCCAGCAGCTTAGTTCGGGGGGCATCCTACAATGAGCAGTTCTTC. Its translation: CASSLVRGASYNEQFF.

This chain uses TRBV5-4 with TRBJ2-1, with a weak D call TRBD1 (6 bases). V lost 2 bases, J lost 1 base, and 10 bases lay in between. CDR3 length equals 15 residues. Germline values: CDR1 SGHNT, CDR2 YYREEE (reference sequence). Here the CDR3 reads CASSFTGISYNEQFF. The CDR3 DNA reads as TGTGCCAGCAGCTTCACAGGGATATCCTACAATGAGCAGTTCTTC.